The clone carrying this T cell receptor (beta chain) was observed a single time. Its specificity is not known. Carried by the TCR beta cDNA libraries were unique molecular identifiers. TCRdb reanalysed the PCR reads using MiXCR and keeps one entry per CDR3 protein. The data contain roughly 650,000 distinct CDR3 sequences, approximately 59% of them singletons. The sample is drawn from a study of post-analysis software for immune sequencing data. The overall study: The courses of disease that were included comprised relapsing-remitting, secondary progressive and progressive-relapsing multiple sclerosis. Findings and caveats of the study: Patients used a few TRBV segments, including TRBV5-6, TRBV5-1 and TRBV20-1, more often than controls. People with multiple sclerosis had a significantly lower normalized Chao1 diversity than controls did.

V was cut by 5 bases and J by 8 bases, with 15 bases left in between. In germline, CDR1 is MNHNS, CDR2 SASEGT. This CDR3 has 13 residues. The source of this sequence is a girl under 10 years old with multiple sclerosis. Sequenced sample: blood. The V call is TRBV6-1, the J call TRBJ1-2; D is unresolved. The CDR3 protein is CASSNTGEFGYTF. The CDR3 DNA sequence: TGTGCCAGCAGTAACACCGGGGAATTCGGCTACACCTTC.